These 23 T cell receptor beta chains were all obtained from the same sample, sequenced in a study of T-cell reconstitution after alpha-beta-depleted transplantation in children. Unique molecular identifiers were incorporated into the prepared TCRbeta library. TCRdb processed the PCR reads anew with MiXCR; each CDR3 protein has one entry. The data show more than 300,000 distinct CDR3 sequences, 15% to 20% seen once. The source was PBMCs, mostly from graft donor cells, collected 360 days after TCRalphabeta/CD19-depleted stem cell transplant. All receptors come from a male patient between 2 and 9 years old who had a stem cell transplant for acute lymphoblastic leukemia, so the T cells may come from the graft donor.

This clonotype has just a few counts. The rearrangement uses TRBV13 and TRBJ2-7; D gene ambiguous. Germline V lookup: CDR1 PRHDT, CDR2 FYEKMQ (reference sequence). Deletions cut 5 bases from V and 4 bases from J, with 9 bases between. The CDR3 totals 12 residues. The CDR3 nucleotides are TGTGCCAGCAGCAGTGCTCATTACGAGCAGTACTTC. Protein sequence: CASSSAHYEQYF.

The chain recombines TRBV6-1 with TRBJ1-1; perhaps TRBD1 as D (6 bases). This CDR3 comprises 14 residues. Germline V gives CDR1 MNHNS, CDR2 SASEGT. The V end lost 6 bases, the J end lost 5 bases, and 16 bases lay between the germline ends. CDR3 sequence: CASSIPGGGTEAFF. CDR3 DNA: TGTGCCAGCAGCATCCCCGGAGGGGGGACTGAAGCTTTCTTT.

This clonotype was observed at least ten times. Written as DNA, the CDR3 is TGCGCCAGCAGCCAAGAGGTATCACGCACCGGGGAGCTGTTTTTT. Its protein product is CASSQEVSRTGELFF. The V and J genes are TRBV4-1 and TRBJ2-2; D is undetermined. CDR3 length equals 15 residues. Germline loops: CDR1 MGHRA, CDR2 YSYEKL. The V and J ends lost 0 bases and 4 bases respectively, with 9 bases between them.

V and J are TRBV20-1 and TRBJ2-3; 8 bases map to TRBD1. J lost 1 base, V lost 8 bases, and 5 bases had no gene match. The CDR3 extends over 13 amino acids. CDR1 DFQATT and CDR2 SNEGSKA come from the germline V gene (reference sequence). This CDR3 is CSTYRGGTDTQYF. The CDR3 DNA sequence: TGCAGTACATACAGGGGGGGCACAGATACGCAGTATTTT.

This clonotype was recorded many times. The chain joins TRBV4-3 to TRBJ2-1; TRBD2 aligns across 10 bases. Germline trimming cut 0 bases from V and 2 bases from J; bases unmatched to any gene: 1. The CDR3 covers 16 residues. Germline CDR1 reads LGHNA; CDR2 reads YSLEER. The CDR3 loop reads CASSQEAGGPYNEQFF. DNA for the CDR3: TGCGCCAGCAGCCAAGAAGCGGGAGGGCCCTACAATGAGCAGTTCTTC.

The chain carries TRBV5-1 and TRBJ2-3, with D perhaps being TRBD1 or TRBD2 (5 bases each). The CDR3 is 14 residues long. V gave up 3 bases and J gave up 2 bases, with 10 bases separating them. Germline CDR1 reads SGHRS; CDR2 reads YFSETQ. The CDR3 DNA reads TGCGCCAGCAGCTCGGGGACGATCACAGATACGCAGTATTTT. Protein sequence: CASSSGTITDTQYF.

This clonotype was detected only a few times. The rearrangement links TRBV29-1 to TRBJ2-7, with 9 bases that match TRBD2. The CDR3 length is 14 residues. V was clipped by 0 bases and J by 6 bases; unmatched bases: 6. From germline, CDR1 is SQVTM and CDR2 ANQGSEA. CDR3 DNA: TGCAGCGTTGAAGATCGCGGGAGGGCACCCGAGCAGTACTTC. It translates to CSVEDRGRAPEQYF.

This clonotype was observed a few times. CDR3 sequence (DNA): TGTGCCAGCAGTTATAATATGGGACGGACAGCTTTCTTT. It yields the protein CASSYNMGRTAFF. The genes are TRBV12-3 or TRBV12-4 and TRBJ1-1; perhaps TRBD1 as D (5 bases). This CDR3 is 13 amino acids long. Trimming left V 4 bases short and J 10 bases short, with 16 bases between.

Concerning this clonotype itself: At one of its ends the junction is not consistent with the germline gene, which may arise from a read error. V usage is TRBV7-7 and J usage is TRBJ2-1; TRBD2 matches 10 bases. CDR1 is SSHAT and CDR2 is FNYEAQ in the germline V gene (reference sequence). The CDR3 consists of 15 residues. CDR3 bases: TGTGCTAGCAGTCCTGGGACTAGCGCGTACAATGAGCAGTTCTTC. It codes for CASSPGTSAYNEQFF.

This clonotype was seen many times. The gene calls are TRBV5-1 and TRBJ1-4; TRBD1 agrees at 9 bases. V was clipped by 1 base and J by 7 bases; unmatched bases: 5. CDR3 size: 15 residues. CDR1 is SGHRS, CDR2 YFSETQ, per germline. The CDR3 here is CASSLLGTGIEKLFF. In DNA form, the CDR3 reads TGCGCCAGCAGCTTGTTAGGGACAGGGATTGAAAAACTGTTTTTT. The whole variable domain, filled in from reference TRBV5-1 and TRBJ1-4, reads KAGVTQTPRYLIKTRGQQVTLSCSPISGHRSVSWYQQTPGQGLQFLFEYFSETQRNKGNFPGRFSGRQFSNSRSEMNVSTLELGDSALYLCASSLLGTGIEKLFFGSGTQLSVL.

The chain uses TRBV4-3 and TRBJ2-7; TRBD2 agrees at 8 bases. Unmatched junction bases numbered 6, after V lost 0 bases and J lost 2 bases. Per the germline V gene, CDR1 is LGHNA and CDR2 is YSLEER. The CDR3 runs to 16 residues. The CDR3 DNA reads TGCGCCAGCAGCCAAGATTCGCGGGAGGACGCCTACGAGCAGTACTTC. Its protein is CASSQDSREDAYEQYF.

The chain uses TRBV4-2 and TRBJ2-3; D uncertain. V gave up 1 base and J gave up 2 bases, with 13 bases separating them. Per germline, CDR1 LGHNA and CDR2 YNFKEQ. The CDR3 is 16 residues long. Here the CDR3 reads CASSQGSQRFTDTQYF. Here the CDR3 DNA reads TGTGCCAGCAGCCAAGGGAGTCAGCGATTCACAGATACGCAGTATTTT.

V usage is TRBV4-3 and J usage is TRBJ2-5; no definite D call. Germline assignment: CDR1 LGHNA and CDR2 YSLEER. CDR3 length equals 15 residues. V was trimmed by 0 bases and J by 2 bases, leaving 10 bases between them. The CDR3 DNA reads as TGCGCCAGCAGCCAAGACGGTCGAACTCAAGAGACCCAGTACTTC. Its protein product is CASSQDGRTQETQYF.

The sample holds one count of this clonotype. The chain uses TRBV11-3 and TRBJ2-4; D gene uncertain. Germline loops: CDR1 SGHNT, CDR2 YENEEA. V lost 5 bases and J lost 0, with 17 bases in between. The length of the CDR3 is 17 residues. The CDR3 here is CASSLGSGRIAKNIQYF. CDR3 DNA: TGTGCCAGCAGCCTAGGGTCGGGCCGTATAGCCAAAAACATTCAGTACTTC.

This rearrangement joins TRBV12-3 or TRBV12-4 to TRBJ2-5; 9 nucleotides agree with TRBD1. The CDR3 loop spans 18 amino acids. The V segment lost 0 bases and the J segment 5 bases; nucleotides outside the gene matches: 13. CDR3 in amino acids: CASSLALVARDRVETQYF. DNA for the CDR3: TGTGCCAGCAGTTTAGCCCTGGTGGCCCGGGACAGGGTCGAGACCCAGTACTTC.

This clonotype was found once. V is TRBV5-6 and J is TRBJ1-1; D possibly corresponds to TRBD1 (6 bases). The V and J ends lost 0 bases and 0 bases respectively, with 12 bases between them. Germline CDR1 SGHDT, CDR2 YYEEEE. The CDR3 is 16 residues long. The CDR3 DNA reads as TGTGCCAGCAGCTTGGTTCCCGACAGGATGAACACTGAAGCTTTCTTT. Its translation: CASSLVPDRMNTEAFF.

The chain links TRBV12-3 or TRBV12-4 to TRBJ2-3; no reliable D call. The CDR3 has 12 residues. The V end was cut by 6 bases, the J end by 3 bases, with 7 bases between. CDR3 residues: CASRLSTDTQYF. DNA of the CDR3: TGTGCCAGCAGACTGAGTACAGATACGCAGTATTTT.

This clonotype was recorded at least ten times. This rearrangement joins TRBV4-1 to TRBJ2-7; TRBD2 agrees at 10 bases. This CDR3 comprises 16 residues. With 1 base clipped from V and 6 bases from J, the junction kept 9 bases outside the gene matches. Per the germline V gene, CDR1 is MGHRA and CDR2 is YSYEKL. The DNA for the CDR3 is TGCGCCAGCAGCCAAGCTTCGGCTAGCGGGAGACTCGAGCAGTACTTC. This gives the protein CASSQASASGRLEQYF.

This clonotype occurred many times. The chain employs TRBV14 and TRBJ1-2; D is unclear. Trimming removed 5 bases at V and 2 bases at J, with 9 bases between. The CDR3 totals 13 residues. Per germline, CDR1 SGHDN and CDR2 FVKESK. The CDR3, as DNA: TGTGCCAGCAGCTATGGACGGAACTATGGCTACACCTTC. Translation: CASSYGRNYGYTF.

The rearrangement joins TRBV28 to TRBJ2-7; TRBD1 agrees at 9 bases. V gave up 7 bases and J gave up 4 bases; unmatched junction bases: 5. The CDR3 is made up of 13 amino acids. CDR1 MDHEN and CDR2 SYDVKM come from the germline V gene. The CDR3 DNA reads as TGTGCCAGCATGAGGACAGGGGCTTACGAGCAGTACTTC. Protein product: CASMRTGAYEQYF.

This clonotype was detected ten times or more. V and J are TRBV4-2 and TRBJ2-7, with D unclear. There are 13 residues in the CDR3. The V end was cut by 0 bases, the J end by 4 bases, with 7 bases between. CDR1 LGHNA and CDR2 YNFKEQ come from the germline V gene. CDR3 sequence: CASSQDVGYEQYF. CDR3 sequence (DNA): TGTGCCAGCAGCCAAGATGTGGGGTACGAGCAGTACTTC.

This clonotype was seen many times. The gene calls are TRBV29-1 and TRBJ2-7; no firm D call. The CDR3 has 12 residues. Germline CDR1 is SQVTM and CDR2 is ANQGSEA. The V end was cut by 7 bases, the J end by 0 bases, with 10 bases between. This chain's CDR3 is CSARASSYEQYF. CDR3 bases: TGCAGCGCAAGGGCGAGCTCCTACGAGCAGTACTTC.

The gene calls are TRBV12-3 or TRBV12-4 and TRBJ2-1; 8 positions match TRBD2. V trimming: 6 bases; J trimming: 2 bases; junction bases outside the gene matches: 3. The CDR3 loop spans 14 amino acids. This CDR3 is CASRGLDPYNEQFF. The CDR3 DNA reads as TGTGCCAGCAGGGGACTAGATCCCTACAATGAGCAGTTCTTC.